In its sample, the clone carrying this T cell receptor beta chain was seen once. Measured with immunoSEQ multiplex PCR; TCRdb has only the in-frame clones, and not every one. Of 250,000 or so clones detected, 75% to 90% appear once; the ten largest clones hold about 4%. This entry comes from a study of blood T cell repertoires in COVID-19. V gave up 0 bases and J gave up 0 bases; unmatched junction bases: 10. This CDR3 region has 20 residues. CDR1 and CDR2 (germline): LNHDA, SQIVND (reference sequence). This receptor was taken from a woman between 25 and 40 years old with acute COVID-19. Sequenced material: PBMCs or T cells enriched from blood (not recorded which). The chain employs TRBV19 and TRBJ2-6; the match to TRBD1 covers 8 bases. This CDR3 reads CASSIDNRQGASSGANVLTF. The DNA for the CDR3 is TGTGCCAGTAGTATAGATAACCGCCAGGGGGCTTCCTCTGGGGCCAACGTCCTGACTTTC.